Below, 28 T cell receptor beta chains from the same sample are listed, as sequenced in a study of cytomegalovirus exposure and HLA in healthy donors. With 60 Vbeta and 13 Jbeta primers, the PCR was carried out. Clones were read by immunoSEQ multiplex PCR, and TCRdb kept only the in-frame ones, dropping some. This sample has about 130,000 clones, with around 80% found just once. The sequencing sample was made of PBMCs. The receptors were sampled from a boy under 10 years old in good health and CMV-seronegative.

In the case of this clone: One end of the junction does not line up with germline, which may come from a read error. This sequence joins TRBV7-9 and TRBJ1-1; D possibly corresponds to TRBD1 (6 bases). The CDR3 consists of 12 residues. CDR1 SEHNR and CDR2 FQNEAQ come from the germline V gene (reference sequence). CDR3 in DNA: TGTTCCAGCAGCTCTCGGACAGCAGAAGCTTTCTTT. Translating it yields CSSSSRTAEAFF.

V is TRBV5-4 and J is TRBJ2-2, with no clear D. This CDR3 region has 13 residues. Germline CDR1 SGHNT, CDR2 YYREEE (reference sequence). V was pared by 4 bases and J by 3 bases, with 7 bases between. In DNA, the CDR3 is TGTGCCAGCAGCGTTGGGCACACCGGGGAGCTGTTTTTT. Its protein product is CASSVGHTGELFF.

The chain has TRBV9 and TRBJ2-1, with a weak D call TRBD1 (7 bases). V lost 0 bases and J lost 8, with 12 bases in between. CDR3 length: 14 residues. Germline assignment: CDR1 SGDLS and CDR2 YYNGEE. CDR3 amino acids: CASSVGGGGDEQFF. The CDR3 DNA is TGTGCCAGCAGCGTAGGTGGAGGGGGCGATGAGCAGTTCTTC.

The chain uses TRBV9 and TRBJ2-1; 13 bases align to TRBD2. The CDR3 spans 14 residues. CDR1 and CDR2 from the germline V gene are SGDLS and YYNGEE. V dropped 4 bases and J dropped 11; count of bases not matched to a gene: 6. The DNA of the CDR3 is TGTGCCAGCAGCCCTGGGGGACTAGCGGGGCAGCAGTTCTTC. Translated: CASSPGGLAGQQFF.

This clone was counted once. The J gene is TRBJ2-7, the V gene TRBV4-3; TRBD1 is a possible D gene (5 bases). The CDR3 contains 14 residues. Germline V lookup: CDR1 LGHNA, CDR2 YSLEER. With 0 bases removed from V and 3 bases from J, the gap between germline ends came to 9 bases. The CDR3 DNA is TGCGCCAGCAGCCAAGAAGGCAGGGACTACGAGCAGTACTTC. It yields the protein CASSQEGRDYEQYF.

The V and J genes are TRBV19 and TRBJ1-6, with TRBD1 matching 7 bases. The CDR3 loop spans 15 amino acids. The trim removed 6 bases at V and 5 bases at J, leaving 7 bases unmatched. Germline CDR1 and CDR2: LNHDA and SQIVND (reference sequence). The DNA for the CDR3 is TGTGCCAGTAGGCGGCAGGGGGATAATAATTCACCCCTCCACTTT. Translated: CASRRQGDNNSPLHF. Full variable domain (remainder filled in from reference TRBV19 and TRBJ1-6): DGGITQSPKYLFRKEGQNVTLSCEQNLNHDAMYWYRQDPGQGLRLIYYSQIVNDFQKGDIAEGYSVSREKKESFPLTVTSAQKNPTAFYLCASRRQGDNNSPLHFGNGTRLTVT.

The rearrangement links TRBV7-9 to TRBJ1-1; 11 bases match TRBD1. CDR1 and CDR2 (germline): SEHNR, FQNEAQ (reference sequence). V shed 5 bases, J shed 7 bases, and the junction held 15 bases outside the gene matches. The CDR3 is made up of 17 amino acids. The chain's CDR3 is CASSTRTGGAGGGEAFF. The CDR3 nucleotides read TGTGCCAGCAGCACCCGGACAGGGGGCGCTGGAGGGGGTGAAGCTTTCTTT.

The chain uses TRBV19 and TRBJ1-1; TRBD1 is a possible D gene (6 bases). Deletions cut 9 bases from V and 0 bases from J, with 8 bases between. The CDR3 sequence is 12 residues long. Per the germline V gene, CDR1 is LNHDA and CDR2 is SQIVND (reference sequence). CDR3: CASGQMNTEAFF. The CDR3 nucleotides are TGTGCCAGCGGACAGATGAACACTGAAGCTTTCTTT.

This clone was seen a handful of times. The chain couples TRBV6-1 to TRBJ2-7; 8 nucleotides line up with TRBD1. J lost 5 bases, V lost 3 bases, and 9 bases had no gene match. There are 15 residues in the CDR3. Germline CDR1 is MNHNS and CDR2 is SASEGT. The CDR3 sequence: CASSEGPQQGDEQYV. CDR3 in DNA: TGTGCCAGCAGTGAGGGACCTCAACAGGGGGACGAGCAGTACGTC.

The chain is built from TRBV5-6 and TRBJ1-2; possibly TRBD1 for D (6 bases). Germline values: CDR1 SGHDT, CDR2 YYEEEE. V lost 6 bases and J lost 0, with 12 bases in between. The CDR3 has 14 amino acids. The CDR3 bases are TGTGCCAGCAATATACAGGGTGCTAACTATGGCTACACCTTC. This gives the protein CASNIQGANYGYTF.

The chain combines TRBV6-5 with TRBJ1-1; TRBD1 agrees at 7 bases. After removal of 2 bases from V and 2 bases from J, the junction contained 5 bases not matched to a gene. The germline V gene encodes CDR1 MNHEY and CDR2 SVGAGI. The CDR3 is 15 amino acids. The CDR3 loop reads CASSYAVGGNTEAFF. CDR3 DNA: TGTGCCAGCAGTTACGCAGTAGGGGGCAACACTGAAGCTTTCTTT.

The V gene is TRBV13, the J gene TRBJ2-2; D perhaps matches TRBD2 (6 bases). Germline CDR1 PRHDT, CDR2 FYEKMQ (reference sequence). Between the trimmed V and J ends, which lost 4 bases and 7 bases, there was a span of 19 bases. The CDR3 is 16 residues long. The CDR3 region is CASSSRELGTYGELFF. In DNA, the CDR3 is TGTGCCAGCAGCTCCAGGGAACTCGGGACTTACGGGGAGCTGTTTTTT.

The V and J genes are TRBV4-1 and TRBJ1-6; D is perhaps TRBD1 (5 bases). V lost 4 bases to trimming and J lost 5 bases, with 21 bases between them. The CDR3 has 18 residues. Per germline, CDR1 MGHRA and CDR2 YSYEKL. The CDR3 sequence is CASSLLQALGVDNSPLHF. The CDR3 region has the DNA TGCGCCAGCAGCCTACTTCAGGCTTTAGGGGTTGATAATTCACCCCTCCACTTT.

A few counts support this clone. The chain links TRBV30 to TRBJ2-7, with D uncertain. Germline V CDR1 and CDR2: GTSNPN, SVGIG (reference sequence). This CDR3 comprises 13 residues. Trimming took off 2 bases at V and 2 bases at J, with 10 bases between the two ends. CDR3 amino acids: CAWSPGDPYEQYV. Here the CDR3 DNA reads TGTGCCTGGAGTCCCGGAGACCCCTACGAGCAGTACGTC.

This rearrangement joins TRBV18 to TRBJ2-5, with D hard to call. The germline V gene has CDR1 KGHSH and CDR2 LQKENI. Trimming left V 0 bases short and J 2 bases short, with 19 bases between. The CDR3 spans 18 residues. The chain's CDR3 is CASSPPPVSQISQETQYF. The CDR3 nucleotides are TGTGCCAGCTCACCACCTCCTGTTAGCCAAATTAGTCAAGAGACCCAGTACTTC.

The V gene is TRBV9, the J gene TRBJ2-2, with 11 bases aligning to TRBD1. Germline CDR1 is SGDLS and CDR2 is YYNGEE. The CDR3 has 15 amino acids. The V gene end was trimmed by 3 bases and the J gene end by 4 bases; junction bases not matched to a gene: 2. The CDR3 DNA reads TGTGCCAGCAGCGGCGGACAGGGGGCCACCGGGGAGCTGTTTTTT. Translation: CASSGGQGATGELFF.

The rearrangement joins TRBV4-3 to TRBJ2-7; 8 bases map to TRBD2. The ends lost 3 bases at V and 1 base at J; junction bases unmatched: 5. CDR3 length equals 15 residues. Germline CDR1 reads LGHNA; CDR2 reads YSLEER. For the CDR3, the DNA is TGCGCCAGCAGCCAGGTGACTAGCGAGTCCTACGAGCAGTACTTC. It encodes CASSQVTSESYEQYF.

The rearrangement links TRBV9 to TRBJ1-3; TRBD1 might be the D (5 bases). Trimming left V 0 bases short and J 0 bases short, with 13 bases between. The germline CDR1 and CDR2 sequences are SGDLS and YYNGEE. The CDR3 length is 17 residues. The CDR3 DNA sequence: TGTGCCAGCAGCGTAGGACCAGGGAACCCCTCTGGAAACACCATATATTTT. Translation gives CASSVGPGNPSGNTIYF.

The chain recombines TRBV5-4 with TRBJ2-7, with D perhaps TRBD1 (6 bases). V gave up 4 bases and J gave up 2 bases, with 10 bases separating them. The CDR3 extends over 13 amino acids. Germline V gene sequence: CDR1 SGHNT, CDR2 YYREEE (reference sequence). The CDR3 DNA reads TGTGCCAGCAGCGAACAGGGAGCCTACGAGCAGTACTTC. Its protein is CASSEQGAYEQYF. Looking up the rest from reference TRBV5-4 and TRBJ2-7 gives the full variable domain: ETGVTQSPTHLIKTRGQQVTLRCSSQSGHNTVSWYQQALGQGPQFIFQYYREEENGRGNFPPRFSGLQFPNYSSELNVNALELDDSALYLCASSEQGAYEQYFGPGTRLTVT.

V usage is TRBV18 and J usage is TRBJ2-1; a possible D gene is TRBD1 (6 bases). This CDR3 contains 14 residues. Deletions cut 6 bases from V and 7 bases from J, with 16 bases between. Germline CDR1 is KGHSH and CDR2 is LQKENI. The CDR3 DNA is TGTGCCAGCTCTCTCCGGGAAGGGGGTAATGAGCAGTTCTTC. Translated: CASSLREGGNEQFF.

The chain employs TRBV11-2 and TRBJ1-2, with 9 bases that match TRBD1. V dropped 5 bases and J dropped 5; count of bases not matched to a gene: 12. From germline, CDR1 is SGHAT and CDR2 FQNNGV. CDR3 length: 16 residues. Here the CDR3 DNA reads TGTGCCAGCAGCCCGACGTCGACAGGGGGGAAGTATGGCTACACCTTC. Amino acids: CASSPTSTGGKYGYTF.

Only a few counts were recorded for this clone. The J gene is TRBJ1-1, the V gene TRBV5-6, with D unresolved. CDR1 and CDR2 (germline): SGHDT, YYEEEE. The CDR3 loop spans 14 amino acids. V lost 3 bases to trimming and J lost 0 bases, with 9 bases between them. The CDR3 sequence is CASSSGYMNTEAFF. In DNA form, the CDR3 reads TGTGCCAGCAGCTCAGGTTACATGAACACTGAAGCTTTCTTT.

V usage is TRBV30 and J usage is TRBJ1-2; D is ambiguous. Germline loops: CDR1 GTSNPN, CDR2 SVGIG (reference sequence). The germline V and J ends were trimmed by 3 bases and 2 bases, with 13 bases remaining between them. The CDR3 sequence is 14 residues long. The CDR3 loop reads CAWSTTRANYGYTF. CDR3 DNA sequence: TGTGCCTGGAGCACTACTCGAGCCAACTATGGCTACACCTTC.

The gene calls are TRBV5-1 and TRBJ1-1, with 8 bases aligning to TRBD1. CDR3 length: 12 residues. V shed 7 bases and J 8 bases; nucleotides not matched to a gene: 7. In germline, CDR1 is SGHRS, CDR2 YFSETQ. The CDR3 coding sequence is TGCGCCAGCCGACAGGGGAACATGGAAGCTTTCTTT. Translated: CASRQGNMEAFF.

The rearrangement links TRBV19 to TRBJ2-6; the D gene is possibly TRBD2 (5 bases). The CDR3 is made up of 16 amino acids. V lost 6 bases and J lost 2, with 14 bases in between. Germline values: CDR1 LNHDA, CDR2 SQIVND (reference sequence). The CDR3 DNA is TGTGCCAGTAGATCTTTTGAGGGCACTGGGGCCAACGTCCTGACTTTC. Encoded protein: CASRSFEGTGANVLTF.

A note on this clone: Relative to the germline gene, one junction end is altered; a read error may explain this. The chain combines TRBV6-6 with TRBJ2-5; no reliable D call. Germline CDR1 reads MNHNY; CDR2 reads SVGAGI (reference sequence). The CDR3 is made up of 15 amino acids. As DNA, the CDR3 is TGTGCCAGCAGTTACCCTACCCTGGCTCAAGAGACTCAGTACTTC. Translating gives CASSYPTLAQETQYF.

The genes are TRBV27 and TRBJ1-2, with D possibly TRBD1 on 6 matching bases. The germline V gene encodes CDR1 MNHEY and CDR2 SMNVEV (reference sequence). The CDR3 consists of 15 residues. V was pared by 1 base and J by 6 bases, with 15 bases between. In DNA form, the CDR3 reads TGTGCCAGCAGTTTATTTCTAGGCAGGGGAGATGGCTACACCTTC. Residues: CASSLFLGRGDGYTF.

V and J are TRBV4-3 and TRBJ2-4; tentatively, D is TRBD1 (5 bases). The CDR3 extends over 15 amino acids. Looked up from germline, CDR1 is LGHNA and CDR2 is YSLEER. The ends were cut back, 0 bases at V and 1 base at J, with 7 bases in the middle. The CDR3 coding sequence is TGCGCCAGCAGCCAAGAATGGGGCGCCAAAAACATTCAGTACTTC. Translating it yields CASSQEWGAKNIQYF.